What follows are 30 T cell receptor beta chains derived from one specimen sequenced in a study of blood T cells in healthy people across ages. A second PCR of about 6 to 12 cycles used a sample-barcoded 5' primer and a J-beta primer mix. TCRdb fed the 5' RACE reads into MiXCR, producing one record per CDR3 protein. The sample consists of some 1.4 million distinct CDR3 sequences, roughly 40% of them appearing once. The sequenced sample consisted of blood. Every receptor here comes from a woman younger than 35 in good health.

A few counts support this clonotype. This sequence joins TRBV10-3 and TRBJ2-4, with 7 bases lining up with TRBD2. J lost 7 bases, V lost 0 bases, and 3 bases had no gene match. Germline V gene sequence: CDR1 ENHRY, CDR2 SYGVKD. This CDR3 is built from 14 residues. The CDR3 protein is CAISESGLGNIQYF. The CDR3 DNA reads as TGTGCCATCAGTGAGTCAGGACTAGGGAACATTCAGTACTTC.

The rearrangement uses TRBV7-8 and TRBJ1-6, with TRBD1 matching 7 bases. The CDR3 spans 15 residues. V dropped 8 bases and J dropped 8; count of bases not matched to a gene: 12. Germline V lookup: CDR1 SGHVS, CDR2 FQNEAQ. CDR3 DNA sequence: TGTGCCAGCCAGGGGGTTGGGGAGAGAGATTCACCCCTCCACTTT. Translated, it gives CASQGVGERDSPLHF. Complete variable domain (other parts from reference TRBV7-8 and TRBJ1-6): GAGVSQSPRYKVAKRGQDVALRCDPISGHVSLFWYQQALGQGPEFLTYFQNEAQLDKSGLPSDRFFAERPEGSVSTLKIQRTQQEDSAVYLCASQGVGERDSPLHFGNGTRLTVT.

CDR3 sequence (DNA): TGCGCCAGCAGCTATACTAGCGGCAAATACAATGAGCAGTTCTTC. Encoded protein: CASSYTSGKYNEQFF. The chain is built from TRBV5-1 and TRBJ2-1; 8 bases line up with TRBD2. The ends lost 3 bases at V and 4 bases at J; junction bases unmatched: 6. The CDR3 length is 15 residues. Germline loops: CDR1 SGHRS, CDR2 YFSETQ.

This chain joins TRBV5-1 and TRBJ2-1; the D is unclear. Looked up from germline, CDR1 is SGHRS and CDR2 is YFSETQ. The germline V and J ends were trimmed by 0 bases and 2 bases, with 12 bases remaining between them. The CDR3 spans 16 residues. Written as DNA, the CDR3 is TGCGCCAGCAGCTTGGCATTCGGCGGAACCTACAATGAGCAGTTCTTC. This encodes CASSLAFGGTYNEQFF.

V usage is TRBV18 and J usage is TRBJ2-5; 7 bases map to TRBD2. Germline CDR1 KGHSH, CDR2 LQKENI. V shed 3 bases, J shed 11 bases, and the junction held 12 bases outside the gene matches. The CDR3 loop spans 14 amino acids. In DNA, the CDR3 is TGTGCCAGCTCACCTTATAAGGGCGGGGGTGAGCAGTACTTC. Translation: CASSPYKGGGEQYF.

The sample holds a few counts of this clonotype. As DNA, the CDR3 is TGTGCCAGCAGCCAAGACCCTAGCGGGGGTGAGCAGTACTTC. This translates into CASSQDPSGGEQYF. The chain employs TRBV3-1 and TRBJ2-5; 10 bases map to TRBD2. Germline values: CDR1 LGHDT, CDR2 YNNKEL (reference sequence). The CDR3 loop spans 14 amino acids. The V gene end was trimmed by 0 bases and the J gene end by 11 bases; junction bases not matched to a gene: 6.

The J gene is TRBJ2-5, the V gene TRBV18; 11 positions match TRBD1. CDR1 and CDR2 from the germline V gene are KGHSH and LQKENI. J lost 1 base, V lost 4 bases, and 2 bases had no gene match. This CDR3 spans 15 amino acids. The CDR3 coding sequence is TGTGCCAGCTCACAAGGGACAGGGGGCCAAGAGACCCAGTACTTC. Its protein product is CASSQGTGGQETQYF.

The V call is TRBV27, the J call TRBJ2-7; no clear D. CDR1 is MNHEY and CDR2 is SMNVEV in the germline V gene (reference sequence). The CDR3 contains 15 residues. V was shortened by 5 bases and J by 5 bases, with 19 bases between the two germline ends. CDR3 in amino acids: CASSPHDSTLHEQYF. The CDR3 nucleotides are TGTGCCAGCAGTCCCCATGATAGTACACTTCACGAGCAGTACTTC.

The chain links TRBV29-1 to TRBJ2-3, with TRBD2 matching 7 bases. Germline-derived CDR1 and CDR2 are SQVTM and ANQGSEA. The V segment lost 6 bases and the J segment 9 bases; nucleotides outside the gene matches: 15. The CDR3 has 14 amino acids. The CDR3 DNA sequence: TGCAGCGTCTGGACCAGCGGGAAGGGAGGGACGCAGTATTTT. Its translation: CSVWTSGKGGTQYF.

This clonotype has more than one count but fewer than ten. This rearrangement joins TRBV4-1 to TRBJ2-7; D gene ambiguous. The V end was cut by 6 bases, the J end by 7 bases, with 13 bases between. This CDR3 is 12 amino acids long. CDR1 MGHRA and CDR2 YSYEKL come from the germline V gene. The CDR3 DNA reads TGCGCCAGCAGTCAATGGGGAAATGAGCAGTACTTC. Protein: CASSQWGNEQYF.

The V gene is TRBV12-5, the J gene TRBJ2-3; the D call may be TRBD1 or TRBD2 (5 bases each). Germline V gene lookup returns CDR1 LGHNT and CDR2 FRNRAP. The CDR3 spans 17 residues. Between the trimmed V and J ends, which lost 8 bases and 2 bases, there was a span of 23 bases. This CDR3 is CASSRGRVLNYTDTQYF. The CDR3 bases are TGTGCTAGTTCCCGGGGCAGGGTTCTCAATTACACAGATACGCAGTATTTT.

This clonotype has just a few counts. As DNA, the CDR3 is TGTGCCAGCAGTTACCCAGACAGCACCGATCAGCCCCAGCATTTT. Translating it yields CASSYPDSTDQPQHF. This chain connects TRBV6-2 or TRBV6-3 to TRBJ1-5; D might be TRBD1 (5 bases). There are 15 residues in the CDR3. Germline V gene data show CDR1 as MNHEY and CDR2 as SVGEGT. V lost 2 bases to trimming and J lost 5 bases, with 13 bases between them.

The chain employs TRBV27 and TRBJ2-3; no clear D. Germline values: CDR1 MNHEY, CDR2 SMNVEV (reference sequence). This CDR3 spans 16 amino acids. V was pared by 6 bases and J by 2 bases, with 18 bases between. As DNA, the CDR3 is TGTGCCAGCAGAGACGGGCCCTCGGACCCCACAGATACGCAGTATTTT. Its protein is CASRDGPSDPTDTQYF.

The chain is built from TRBV20-1 and TRBJ2-7; D possibly corresponds to TRBD2 (6 bases). Germline-derived CDR1 and CDR2 are DFQATT and SNEGSKA (reference sequence). The CDR3 has 13 amino acids. With 6 bases removed from V and 7 bases from J, the gap between germline ends came to 19 bases. The CDR3 spells CSARDFPDNEQYF. The CDR3 coding sequence is TGCAGTGCCCGGGACTTTCCTGACAATGAGCAGTACTTC.

The chain has TRBV29-1 and TRBJ2-5; D may be TRBD1 (5 bases). Germline V gene lookup returns CDR1 SQVTM and CDR2 ANQGSEA. V was cut by 4 bases and J by 5 bases, with 11 bases left in between. The CDR3 totals 12 residues. The CDR3, as DNA: TGCAGCGTTGCCGACAGCCGGGAGACCCAGTACTTC. Translation gives CSVADSRETQYF.

This chain uses TRBV5-1 with TRBJ1-1; D gene unclear. This CDR3 region has 16 residues. Germline values: CDR1 SGHRS, CDR2 YFSETQ. With 4 bases removed from V and 0 bases from J, the gap between germline ends came to 16 bases. CDR3 nucleotide sequence: TGCGCCAGCAGCCCGGACGGCCCCCTGCTGAACACTGAAGCTTTCTTT. It encodes CASSPDGPLLNTEAFF.

This chain uses TRBV12-3 or TRBV12-4 with TRBJ2-1; perhaps D is TRBD1 or TRBD2 (5 bases each). The CDR3 runs 15 residues. V shed 4 bases and J shed 2 bases, with 12 bases lying between them. The CDR3 region has the DNA TGTGCCAGCAGTTACGGGACCGCAACCTACAATGAGCAGTTCTTC. It encodes CASSYGTATYNEQFF.

The chain is built from TRBV27 and TRBJ1-4; no clear D gene. Looked up from germline, CDR1 is MNHEY and CDR2 is SMNVEV (reference sequence). The V and J ends lost 7 bases and 0 bases respectively, with 9 bases between them. This CDR3 contains 14 residues. The CDR3 sequence: CASMRRATNEKLFF. CDR3 DNA sequence: TGTGCCAGCATGCGCCGGGCAACTAATGAAAAACTGTTTTTT. Drawing the rest from reference TRBV27 and TRBJ1-4, the complete variable domain is EAQVTQNPRYLITVTGKKLTVTCSQNMNHEYMSWYRQDPGLGLRQIYYSMNVEVTDKGDVPEGYKVSRKEKRNFPLILESPSPNQTSLYFCASMRRATNEKLFFGSGTQLSVL.

V and J are TRBV2 and TRBJ2-7; TRBD2 agrees at 9 bases. The germline V gene encodes CDR1 SNHLY and CDR2 FYNNEI. V was clipped by 8 bases and J by 4 bases; unmatched bases: 9. This CDR3 has 14 amino acids. The CDR3 region is CASCLAGVLYEQYF. For the CDR3, the DNA is TGTGCCAGCTGCTTAGCGGGGGTCCTTTACGAGCAGTACTTC.

This sequence joins TRBV30 and TRBJ1-5; D gene unclear. Deletions cut 4 bases from V and 6 bases from J, with 13 bases between. Germline lookup yields CDR1 GTSNPN and CDR2 SVGIG (reference sequence). The CDR3 has 13 amino acids. The chain's CDR3 is CAWNAGSGQPQHF. The DNA for the CDR3 is TGTGCCTGGAATGCGGGGTCAGGTCAGCCCCAGCATTTT. The full variable domain, in which reference TRBV30 and TRBJ1-5 provide the parts outside the CDR3, is SQTIHQWPATLVQPVGSPLSLECTVEGTSNPNLYWYRQAAGRGLQLLFYSVGIGQISSEVPQNLSASRPQDRQFILSSKKLLLSDSGFYLCAWNAGSGQPQHFGDGTRLSIL.

V gene TRBV7-9 combines with J gene TRBJ2-5; D gene ambiguous. Deletions cut 3 bases from V and 3 bases from J, with 8 bases between. CDR3 length: 13 amino acids. Germline V gene lookup returns CDR1 SEHNR and CDR2 FQNEAQ (reference sequence). The CDR3 bases are TGTGCCAGCAGCTTTAACCAGAAAGAGACCCAGTACTTC. Amino acids: CASSFNQKETQYF.

This clonotype came up a few times. The chain joins TRBV28 to TRBJ1-2, with D perhaps TRBD1 (6 bases). CDR3 length equals 16 residues. The V end lost 5 bases, the J end lost 5 bases, and 21 bases lay between the germline ends. Germline V gene lookup returns CDR1 MDHEN and CDR2 SYDVKM. CDR3 DNA: TGTGCCAGCAGTCAGTACGGGGGCCTCACTTCATATGGCTACACCTTC. Its translation: CASSQYGGLTSYGYTF.

The chain combines TRBV20-1 with TRBJ1-4; 9 bases match TRBD1. The CDR3 spans 17 residues. Germline CDR1 is DFQATT and CDR2 is SNEGSKA (reference sequence). CDR3 sequence (DNA): TGCAGCGGGGACCTAATAGGACAGGGGTCATCTAATGAAAAACTGTTTTTT. Residues: CSGDLIGQGSSNEKLFF.

This clonotype was found a few times. The rearrangement joins TRBV7-3 to TRBJ1-1; a weak D match, TRBD1 (6 bases). The V gene's germline CDR1 is SGHTA and CDR2 FQGTGA. Trimming left V 0 bases short and J 6 bases short, with 8 bases between. The CDR3 length is 13 residues. The CDR3 nucleotides read TGTGCCAGCAGCTTAACCCAGGGGTCTGAAGCTTTCTTT. It yields the protein CASSLTQGSEAFF.

Only a few counts were recorded for this clonotype. The V gene is TRBV24-1, the J gene TRBJ2-1, with 8 bases fitting TRBD2. The CDR3 is 13 residues long. Germline assignment: CDR1 KGHDR and CDR2 SFDVKD. V was clipped by 6 bases and J by 4 bases; unmatched bases: 1. CDR3 bases: TGTGCCACCAGTAGCGGGAGTTACAATGAGCAGTTCTTC. Protein: CATSSGSYNEQFF.

The J gene is TRBJ2-7, the V gene TRBV5-6; perhaps TRBD1 as D (5 bases). The V and J ends lost 5 bases and 7 bases respectively, with 25 bases between them. Germline V gene sequence: CDR1 SGHDT, CDR2 YYEEEE. The CDR3 is made up of 16 amino acids. The CDR3 nucleotides are TGTGCCAGCAGGCCCATGGTGGACGGAAGCCCAGGGGAGCAGTACTTC. Translation gives CASRPMVDGSPGEQYF.

The table lists this clonotype with a few counts. In DNA form, the CDR3 reads TGTGCCAGCAGGGACCTAGTATCAGGGGGCGATCGGGATGGCTACACCTTC. Translation: CASRDLVSGGDRDGYTF. This chain connects TRBV5-5 to TRBJ1-2, with 8 bases fitting TRBD1. The CDR3 runs to 17 residues. Germline V gene data show CDR1 as SGHKS and CDR2 as YYEKEE (reference sequence). V lost 5 bases to trimming and J lost 6 bases; unmatched junction nucleotides: 18.

This clonotype has just a few counts. The chain has TRBV4-1 and TRBJ2-5; 10 positions match TRBD1. The V gene end was trimmed by 7 bases and the J gene end by 2 bases; junction bases not matched to a gene: 7. This CDR3 is built from 15 residues. Germline-derived CDR1 and CDR2 are MGHRA and YSYEKL. The CDR3 region is CASIPGQGGQETQYF. CDR3 coding DNA: TGCGCCAGCATCCCAGGACAGGGGGGGCAAGAGACCCAGTACTTC.

This chain uses TRBV6-5 with TRBJ1-1; 8 bases align to TRBD1. Germline values: CDR1 MNHEY, CDR2 SVGAGI. The CDR3 extends over 13 amino acids. Trimming cost V 6 bases and J 4 bases; bases outside gene matches: 4. For the CDR3, the DNA is TGTGCCAGCAGGATGACAGGGGCCACTGAAGCTTTCTTT. It codes for CASRMTGATEAFF.

The CDR3 sequence is CASRGGAPSVEQYF. The CDR3 region has the DNA TGTGCCAGCAGAGGAGGGGCCCCCTCGGTCGAGCAGTACTTC. V usage is TRBV12-3 or TRBV12-4 and J usage is TRBJ2-4; D might be TRBD2 (6 bases). The closer fit of TRBJ2-7 to the DNA end suggests the J call may be wrong. CDR3 length: 14 residues.